Listed below are T cell receptor beta chains from one sample, sequenced in a study of T cell responses to AZD1222 COVID-19 vaccine. Repertoires were generated with immunoSEQ multiplex PCR, while TCRdb's copy carries only in-frame clones and drops some. In the table there are approximately 80,000 clones, 90% of which are singletons. Specimen: peripheral blood, collected 28 days after the second AZD1222 dose. The receptors were gathered from an adult who received the AZD1222 COVID-19 vaccine. The CDR3 runs from the conserved cysteine through the conserved F or W. The order of the fields is V gene, clone size, D gene, J gene, CDR3 protein, CDR3 DNA. A D gene is named only where the DNA matches it firmly. Part of the rows lack a size; the others show once, few, many or a class for expanded clones.

TRBV7-2,.,.,TRBJ1-5,CASSLVSSYSNQPQHF,TGTGCCAGCAGCTTAGTAAGCTCTTATAGCAATCAGCCCCAGCATTTT
TRBV28,.,.,TRBJ1-5,CASSHPRGWVLYQPQHF,TGTGCCAGCAGTCACCCCCGGGGGTGGGTACTATATCAGCCCCAGCATTTT
TRBV19,.,.,TRBJ2-3,CASSIAGVADTQYF,TGTGCCAGTAGTATTGCAGGGGTTGCAGATACGCAGTATTTT
TRBV10-3,.,.,TRBJ2-2,CAISRTNADTGELFF,TGTGCCATCAGCCGGACGAATGCCGACACCGGGGAGCTGTTTTTT
TRBV11-1,once,.,TRBJ1-1,CASSLGQGLDTEAFF,TGTGCCAGCAGCTTAGGGCAGGGGCTCGACACTGAAGCTTTCTTT
TRBV2,few,.,TRBJ1-5,CASSEWVSNQPQHF,TGTGCCAGCAGTGAATGGGTTAGCAATCAGCCCCAGCATTTT
TRBV7-3,.,.,TRBJ2-1,CASSPDRYNEQFF,TGTGCCAGCAGCCCCGACAGGTACAATGAGCAGTTCTTC
TRBV10-2,.,TRBD1,TRBJ1-2,CASTPTGADYGYTF,TGCGCCAGCACCCCGACAGGGGCGGACTATGGCTACACCTTC
TRBV6-5,.,TRBD1,TRBJ1-1,CASSYIGQGADFEAFF,TGTGCCAGCAGTTACATCGGACAGGGGGCGGATTTCGAAGCTTTCTTT
TRBV20-1,.,.,TRBJ1-2,CSASLPLAAPHGYTF,TGCAGTGCTAGTTTGCCCCTAGCCGCCCCTCATGGCTACACCTTC
TRBV5-1,.,.,TRBJ1-5,CASSLDNRAGQPQHF,TGCGCCAGCAGCTTGGACAACAGGGCGGGTCAGCCCCAGCATTTT
TRBV4-1,.,.,TRBJ1-1,CASSQGRRPPRKGTEAFF,TGCGCCAGCAGCCAAGGCCGAAGACCCCCCCGGAAGGGCACTGAAGCTTTCTTT
TRBV11-1,.,TRBD1,TRBJ2-7,CASSRDSHSYEQYF,TGTGCCAGCAGCCGGGACAGCCACTCCTACGAGCAGTACTTC
TRBV6-2/TRBV6-3,once,.,TRBJ1-1,CASSMTVMNTEAFF,TGTGCCAGCAGTATGACAGTCATGAACACTGAAGCTTTCTTT
TRBV7-9,.,TRBD1,TRBJ2-1,CASRPDRGPHNEQFF,TGTGCCAGCAGACCGGACAGGGGGCCCCACAATGAGCAGTTCTTC
TRBV25-1,.,.,TRBJ2-5,CASSWETQYF,TGTGCCAGCTCATGGGAGACCCAGTACTTC
TRBV9,.,.,TRBJ2-7,CASSGQGGGEDYEQYF,TGTGCCAGCAGCGGCCAAGGAGGGGGGGAAGACTACGAGCAGTACTTC
TRBV7-3,.,TRBD2,TRBJ2-1,CASSLKPHSGGDNEQFF,TGTGCCAGCAGCTTAAAGCCCCACAGCGGGGGGGACAATGAGCAGTTCTTC
TRBV7-9,once,.,TRBJ1-1,CASSRTKNTEAFF,TGTGCCAGCAGCCGGACCAAGAACACTGAAGCTTTCTTT
TRBV7-3,few,.,TRBJ2-7,CASSLYGVSYEQYF,TGTGCCAGCAGCTTATATGGGGTCTCCTACGAGCAGTACTTC
TRBV7-2,.,.,TRBJ1-2,CASSLARVQGYTF,TGTGCCAGCAGCTTAGCGCGGGTTCAGGGCTACACCTTC
TRBV11-2,few,.,TRBJ2-1,CASRIGQLSEGNEQFF,TGTGCCAGCAGGATCGGACAGTTAAGCGAGGGGAATGAGCAGTTCTTC
TRBV5-6,.,.,TRBJ2-7,CASSPVDRSYEQYF,TGTGCCAGCAGCCCCGTCGACAGGTCCTACGAGCAGTACTTC
TRBV2,once,.,TRBJ1-3,CASSEAGHTIYF,TGTGCCAGCAGTGAAGCCGGCCACACCATATATTTT
TRBV19,.,.,TRBJ2-3,CASSIQGSHADTQYF,TGTGCCAGTAGTATACAGGGCTCACACGCAGATACGCAGTATTTT
TRBV7-2,.,.,TRBJ2-5,CASSPQTYGETQYF,TGTGCCAGCAGCCCCCAGACATATGGAGAGACCCAGTACTTC
TRBV18,.,.,TRBJ1-4,CASSPDLPKGNEKLFF,TGTGCCAGCTCACCGGACCTCCCGAAGGGTAATGAAAAACTGTTTTTT
TRBV3-1/TRBV3-2,few,TRBD1,TRBJ1-1,CASSHGQGDAFF,TGTGCCAGCAGCCACGGACAGGGAGACGCTTTCTTT
TRBV11-3,.,.,TRBJ2-3,CASSLSIGTSRGTDTQYF,TGTGCCAGCAGCTTGTCTATCGGGACTTCCCGCGGCACAGATACGCAGTATTTT
TRBV7-3,.,.,TRBJ1-2,CASSLMPPGTPHHGYTF,TGTGCCAGCAGCTTAATGCCCCCCGGGACACCTCACCATGGCTACACCTTC
TRBV27,.,TRBD1,TRBJ2-3,CASTTPTGTGGYTDTQYF,TGTGCCAGCACTACCCCTACCGGGACAGGGGGCTATACGGATACGCAGTATTTT
TRBV19,.,TRBD1,TRBJ1-1,CASSGQGGTEAFF,TGTGCCAGTAGTGGACAGGGCGGCACTGAAGCTTTCTTT
TRBV18,.,TRBD1,TRBJ1-2,CASSPPEDRVYGYTF,TGTGCCAGCTCACCGCCGGAGGACAGGGTCTATGGCTACACCTTC
TRBV3-1/TRBV3-2,.,.,TRBJ2-7,CASSQVREEQYF,TGTGCCAGCAGCCAAGTTCGGGAGGAGCAGTACTTC
TRBV19,.,TRBD2,TRBJ2-2,CASRTGTSKNTGELFF,TGTGCCAGTAGAACCGGGACTAGCAAAAACACCGGGGAGCTGTTTTTT
TRBV7-2,.,.,TRBJ2-1,CASRLRLAAYNEQFF,TGTGCCAGCAGACTGCGCTTGGCGGCCTACAATGAGCAGTTCTTC
TRBV7-6,.,.,TRBJ2-3,CASSLVSTGIADTQYF,TGTGCCAGCAGCTTAGTTAGTACAGGGATCGCAGATACGCAGTATTTT
TRBV2,.,.,TRBJ1-2,CASGAGFNYGYTF,TGTGCCAGCGGGGCAGGGTTTAACTATGGCTACACCTTC
TRBV7-9,.,TRBD1,TRBJ2-7,CASSFDRGEYEQYF,TGTGCCAGCAGCTTCGACAGGGGAGAATACGAGCAGTACTTC
TRBV6-5,few,.,TRBJ1-6,CASSTRESGLHF,TGTGCCAGCAGTACTAGGGAATCTGGCCTCCACTTT
TRBV7-2,.,.,TRBJ1-4,CASSLQGTGKLFF,TGTGCCAGCAGTCTCCAGGGTACGGGGAAACTGTTTTTT
TRBV18,.,.,TRBJ2-3,CASSPLAVERGSTDTQYF,TGTGCCAGCTCACCACTTGCGGTTGAGCGAGGTAGCACAGATACGCAGTATTTT
TRBV9,.,.,TRBJ1-1,CASSAYPMENTEAFF,TGTGCCAGCAGCGCATACCCCATGGAGAACACTGAAGCTTTCTTT
TRBV11-2,.,.,TRBJ2-3,CASSSQRGDTQYF,TGTGCCAGCAGCTCTCAAAGGGGGGATACGCAGTATTTT